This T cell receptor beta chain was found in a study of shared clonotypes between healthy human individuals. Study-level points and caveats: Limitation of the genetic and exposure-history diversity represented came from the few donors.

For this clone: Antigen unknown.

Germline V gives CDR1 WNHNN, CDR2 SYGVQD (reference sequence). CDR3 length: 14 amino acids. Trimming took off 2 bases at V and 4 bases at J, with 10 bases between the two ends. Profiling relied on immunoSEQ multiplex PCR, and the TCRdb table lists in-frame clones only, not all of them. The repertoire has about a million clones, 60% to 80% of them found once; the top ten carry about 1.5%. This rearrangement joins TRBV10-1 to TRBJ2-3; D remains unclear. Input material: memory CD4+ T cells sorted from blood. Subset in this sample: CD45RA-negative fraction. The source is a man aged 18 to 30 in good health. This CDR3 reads CASSESRFSDTQYF. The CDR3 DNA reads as TGCGCCAGCAGTGAGAGCCGGTTCTCAGATACGCAGTATTTT.